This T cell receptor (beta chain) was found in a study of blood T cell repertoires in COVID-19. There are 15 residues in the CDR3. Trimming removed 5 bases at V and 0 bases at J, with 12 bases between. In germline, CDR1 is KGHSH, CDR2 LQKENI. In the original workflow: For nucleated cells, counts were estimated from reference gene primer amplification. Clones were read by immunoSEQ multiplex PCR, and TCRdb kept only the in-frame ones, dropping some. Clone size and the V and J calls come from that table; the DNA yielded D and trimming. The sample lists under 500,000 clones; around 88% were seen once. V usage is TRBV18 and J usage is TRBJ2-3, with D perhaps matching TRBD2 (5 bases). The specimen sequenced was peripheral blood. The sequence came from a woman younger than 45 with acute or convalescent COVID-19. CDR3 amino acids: CASSVNEGSTDTQYF. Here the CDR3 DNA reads TGTGCCAGCTCAGTTAATGAGGGCAGCACAGATACGCAGTATTTT.